The rows below give T cell receptor beta chains drawn from one sample of a study of identical twins. Via MiXCR, TCRdb re-called the 5' RACE reads, giving one row per CDR3 protein. This sample has around 340,000 distinct CDR3 sequences; roughly 12% occur once, and the top ten carry more than 6%. These same records also appear under a second study, on yellow fever vaccine responses in identical twins.

Sequencing was performed on CD8+ T cells sorted from blood. Every receptor here comes from a woman aged 18-30 years in good health. CDR3s include the opening cysteine and the closing phenylalanine or tryptophan. Fields, in order: clone size, V gene, J gene, D gene, CDR3 protein, CDR3 DNA. D genes are given only for firm matches. Part of the rows lack a size; the others show once, few, many or a class for expanded clones.

clone_size: many
v_call: TRBV28
j_call: TRBJ2-1
d_call: NA
cdr3_aa: CASSLRGRQQFF
cdr3_nt: TGTGCCAGCAGTTTACGGGGCAGGCAGCAGTTCTTC

clone_size: few
v_call: TRBV29-1
j_call: TRBJ2-7
d_call: NA
cdr3_aa: CSVAGGIRSSYEQYF
cdr3_nt: TGCAGCGTTGCAGGCGGCATCAGGAGCTCCTACGAGCAGTACTTC

clone_size: few
v_call: TRBV27
j_call: TRBJ2-1
d_call: TRBD1
cdr3_aa: CASSAGGIDEQFF
cdr3_nt: TGTGCCAGCAGTGCAGGGGGCATCGATGAGCAGTTCTTC

clone_size: NA
v_call: TRBV11-2
j_call: TRBJ2-6
d_call: NA
cdr3_aa: CASSTSRTDSGANVLTF
cdr3_nt: TGTGCCAGCAGCACTAGTCGGACAGACTCTGGGGCCAACGTCCTGACTTTC

clone_size: many
v_call: TRBV28
j_call: TRBJ1-5
d_call: NA
cdr3_aa: CASSLIMTGQPQHF
cdr3_nt: TGTGCCAGCAGTTTAATTATGACCGGTCAGCCCCAGCATTTT

clone_size: many
v_call: TRBV7-2
j_call: TRBJ2-7
d_call: NA
cdr3_aa: CASSLIEEPGSYEQYF
cdr3_nt: TGTGCCAGCAGCTTAATTGAGGAACCTGGGTCCTACGAGCAGTACTTC

clone_size: NA
v_call: TRBV4-1
j_call: TRBJ2-5
d_call: NA
cdr3_aa: CASSQLSPQETQYF
cdr3_nt: TGCGCCAGCAGCCAGCTTTCCCCCCAAGAGACCCAGTACTTC

clone_size: NA
v_call: TRBV6-1
j_call: TRBJ2-2
d_call: NA
cdr3_aa: CASRGGGTTGELFF
cdr3_nt: TGTGCCAGCAGAGGTGGCGGAACCACCGGGGAGCTGTTTTTT

clone_size: many
v_call: TRBV27
j_call: TRBJ1-5
d_call: NA
cdr3_aa: CASTPGRQLQPQHF
cdr3_nt: TGTGCCAGCACCCCGGGGAGACAGCTTCAGCCCCAGCATTTT

clone_size: NA
v_call: TRBV24-1
j_call: TRBJ2-1
d_call: NA
cdr3_aa: CATSPGNNEQFF
cdr3_nt: TGTGCCACCAGTCCAGGGAACAATGAGCAGTTCTTC

clone_size: NA
v_call: TRBV20-1
j_call: TRBJ1-4
d_call: NA
cdr3_aa: CSARDQTTNEKLFF
cdr3_nt: TGCAGTGCTAGAGATCAGACAACTAATGAAAAACTGTTTTTT

clone_size: NA
v_call: TRBV6-4
j_call: TRBJ2-5
d_call: NA
cdr3_aa: CASTVQETQYF
cdr3_nt: TGTGCCAGCACTGTCCAAGAGACCCAGTACTTC

clone_size: NA
v_call: TRBV20-1
j_call: TRBJ1-6
d_call: NA
cdr3_aa: CSARDRGSTRGRSPLHF
cdr3_nt: TGCAGTGCTAGAGATCGGGGATCGACGCGCGGGCGTTCACCCCTCCACTTT

clone_size: few
v_call: TRBV28
j_call: TRBJ2-5
d_call: NA
cdr3_aa: CASSFRLTIRPPWTQETQYF
cdr3_nt: TGTGCCAGCAGTTTTCGGCTCACCATAAGACCCCCGTGGACCCAAGAGACCCAGTACTTC

clone_size: few
v_call: TRBV7-8
j_call: TRBJ2-1
d_call: NA
cdr3_aa: CASSLGSGVTPDNEQFF
cdr3_nt: TGTGCCAGCAGCTTAGGATCCGGAGTAACCCCAGACAATGAGCAGTTCTTC

clone_size: many
v_call: TRBV12-3/TRBV12-4
j_call: TRBJ2-3
d_call: TRBD2
cdr3_aa: CASSLASGNTDTQYF
cdr3_nt: TGTGCCAGCAGTTTAGCTAGCGGGAACACAGATACGCAGTATTTT

clone_size: NA
v_call: TRBV14
j_call: TRBJ1-5
d_call: NA
cdr3_aa: CASSQSFFQGDSQPQHF
cdr3_nt: TGTGCCAGCAGCCAATCCTTCTTTCAGGGTGATTCGCAGCCCCAGCATTTT

clone_size: NA
v_call: TRBV7-9
j_call: TRBJ2-5
d_call: NA
cdr3_aa: CASSSWEHTPYQETQYF
cdr3_nt: TGTGCCAGCAGCTCCTGGGAGCATACCCCGTACCAAGAGACCCAGTACTTC

clone_size: NA
v_call: TRBV12-3/TRBV12-4
j_call: TRBJ2-7
d_call: NA
cdr3_aa: CASSFQAYEQYF
cdr3_nt: TGTGCCAGCAGTTTTCAGGCGTACGAGCAGTACTTC

clone_size: NA
v_call: TRBV28
j_call: TRBJ2-1
d_call: TRBD1
cdr3_aa: CASSIMWDRGLNEQFF
cdr3_nt: TGTGCCAGCAGTATAATGTGGGACAGGGGGCTGAATGAGCAGTTCTTC

clone_size: few
v_call: TRBV12-3/TRBV12-4
j_call: TRBJ2-3
d_call: NA
cdr3_aa: CASSLGAGAGVQYF
cdr3_nt: TGTGCCAGCAGTTTGGGGGCGGGGGCGGGTGTGCAGTATTTT

clone_size: few
v_call: TRBV10-3
j_call: TRBJ2-7
d_call: NA
cdr3_aa: CAISEWAGQFYEQYF
cdr3_nt: TGTGCCATCAGTGAGTGGGCAGGACAGTTCTACGAGCAGTACTTC

clone_size: NA
v_call: TRBV20-1
j_call: TRBJ2-1
d_call: NA
cdr3_aa: CSANFWDSGPNEQFF
cdr3_nt: TGCAGTGCTAACTTTTGGGACTCGGGGCCGAATGAGCAGTTCTTC

clone_size: few
v_call: TRBV11-2
j_call: TRBJ2-7
d_call: NA
cdr3_aa: CASSLRSYEQYF
cdr3_nt: TGTGCCAGCAGCTTAAGGTCCTACGAGCAGTACTTC

clone_size: many
v_call: TRBV3-1
j_call: TRBJ2-1
d_call: TRBD1
cdr3_aa: CASSQAQGQVSSYNEQFF
cdr3_nt: TGTGCCAGCAGCCAAGCCCAGGGACAGGTGAGCTCCTACAATGAGCAGTTCTTC

clone_size: NA
v_call: TRBV20-1
j_call: TRBJ2-2
d_call: TRBD2
cdr3_aa: CSARQLAGGTGELFF
cdr3_nt: TGCAGTGCTAGACAACTAGCGGGAGGCACCGGGGAGCTGTTTTTT

clone_size: NA
v_call: TRBV29-1
j_call: TRBJ2-7
d_call: NA
cdr3_aa: CSARGGLSHEQYF
cdr3_nt: TGCAGCGCTAGGGGGGGCTTAAGCCACGAGCAGTACTTC

clone_size: NA
v_call: TRBV29-1
j_call: TRBJ1-1
d_call: NA
cdr3_aa: CSVGGAGRANTEAFF
cdr3_nt: TGCAGCGTCGGGGGGGCAGGGAGGGCGAACACTGAAGCTTTCTTT

clone_size: NA
v_call: TRBV11-2
j_call: TRBJ2-1
d_call: NA
cdr3_aa: CASSLEARLYNEQFF
cdr3_nt: TGTGCCAGCAGCTTAGAGGCCAGGCTGTACAATGAGCAGTTCTTC

clone_size: NA
v_call: TRBV20-1
j_call: TRBJ1-3
d_call: NA
cdr3_aa: CSARDRASGNTIYF
cdr3_nt: TGCAGTGCTAGAGATCGCGCCTCTGGAAACACCATATATTTT

clone_size: many
v_call: TRBV21-1
j_call: TRBJ2-5
d_call: NA
cdr3_aa: CASSKRARPQETQYF
cdr3_nt: TGTGCCAGCAGCAAGCGGGCCAGGCCCCAAGAGACCCAGTACTTC

clone_size: NA
v_call: TRBV7-7
j_call: TRBJ2-7
d_call: NA
cdr3_aa: CASRPYYEQYF
cdr3_nt: TGTGCCAGCAGACCCTACTACGAGCAGTACTTC

clone_size: few
v_call: TRBV28
j_call: TRBJ1-1
d_call: NA
cdr3_aa: CASSQRGRDTEAFF
cdr3_nt: TGTGCCAGCAGCCAGCGCGGTAGGGATACTGAAGCTTTCTTT

clone_size: many
v_call: TRBV29-1
j_call: TRBJ2-1
d_call: TRBD2
cdr3_aa: CSGVASGNNEQFF
cdr3_nt: TGCAGCGGGGTGGCTAGCGGGAACAATGAGCAGTTCTTC

clone_size: NA
v_call: TRBV18
j_call: TRBJ1-5
d_call: NA
cdr3_aa: CASSPPEGSSNQPQHF
cdr3_nt: TGTGCCAGCTCACCACCGGAAGGGTCTAGCAATCAGCCCCAGCATTTT

clone_size: NA
v_call: TRBV7-9
j_call: TRBJ1-4
d_call: NA
cdr3_aa: CASSLPAINEKLFF
cdr3_nt: TGTGCCAGCAGCCTACCGGCAATCAATGAAAAACTGTTTTTT

clone_size: few
v_call: TRBV5-6
j_call: TRBJ2-7
d_call: TRBD2
cdr3_aa: CASSPTTSASDEQYF
cdr3_nt: TGTGCCAGCAGCCCCACGACTAGCGCGAGCGACGAGCAGTACTTC

clone_size: many
v_call: TRBV12-3/TRBV12-4
j_call: TRBJ1-2
d_call: NA
cdr3_aa: CASGLAMTFYGYTF
cdr3_nt: TGTGCCAGCGGGTTGGCGATGACGTTTTATGGCTACACCTTC

clone_size: few
v_call: TRBV2
j_call: TRBJ2-1
d_call: NA
cdr3_aa: CASSEALPFMGYNEQFF
cdr3_nt: TGTGCCAGCAGTGAAGCGCTCCCCTTTATGGGGTACAATGAGCAGTTCTTC

clone_size: few
v_call: TRBV19
j_call: TRBJ2-7
d_call: NA
cdr3_aa: CASSKGQTYEQYF
cdr3_nt: TGTGCCAGTAGTAAGGGCCAGACTTACGAGCAGTACTTC

clone_size: few
v_call: TRBV28
j_call: TRBJ2-6
d_call: TRBD1
cdr3_aa: CASLSDRGPHSGANVLTF
cdr3_nt: TGTGCCAGCCTTTCCGACAGGGGCCCACACTCTGGGGCCAACGTCCTGACTTTC

clone_size: few
v_call: TRBV3-1
j_call: TRBJ2-3
d_call: TRBD2
cdr3_aa: CASSHLKNSGRAQYF
cdr3_nt: TGTGCCAGCAGCCATTTAAAGAATAGCGGGAGGGCGCAGTATTTT

clone_size: many
v_call: TRBV3-1
j_call: TRBJ2-6
d_call: NA
cdr3_aa: CASSQEGSGANVLTF
cdr3_nt: TGTGCCAGCAGCCAAGAGGGCTCTGGGGCCAACGTCCTGACTTTC

clone_size: many
v_call: TRBV10-3
j_call: TRBJ1-2
d_call: NA
cdr3_aa: CAILDSRSYGYTF
cdr3_nt: TGTGCCATCCTGGACAGTCGGAGCTATGGCTACACCTTC

clone_size: few
v_call: TRBV27
j_call: TRBJ2-2
d_call: NA
cdr3_aa: CASSLWRGENTGELFF
cdr3_nt: TGTGCCAGCAGTTTATGGCGGGGTGAGAACACCGGGGAGCTGTTTTTT

clone_size: few
v_call: TRBV6-1
j_call: TRBJ2-3
d_call: TRBD2
cdr3_aa: CASSPTQQRELDTQYF
cdr3_nt: TGTGCCAGCAGTCCCACTCAGCAGCGGGAGCTAGATACGCAGTATTTT

clone_size: NA
v_call: TRBV2
j_call: TRBJ2-7
d_call: TRBD1
cdr3_aa: CASQTQDRAKLYEQYF
cdr3_nt: TGTGCCAGCCAAACTCAAGACAGGGCGAAATTGTACGAGCAGTACTTC

clone_size: few
v_call: TRBV6-5
j_call: TRBJ2-1
d_call: NA
cdr3_aa: CASGLPYNEQFF
cdr3_nt: TGTGCCAGCGGTCTACCATACAATGAGCAGTTCTTC

clone_size: few
v_call: TRBV6-1
j_call: TRBJ2-3
d_call: TRBD2
cdr3_aa: CASSEAASGPDTQYF
cdr3_nt: TGTGCCAGCAGTGAAGCGGCTAGCGGTCCAGATACGCAGTATTTT

clone_size: NA
v_call: TRBV6-4
j_call: TRBJ2-3
d_call: NA
cdr3_aa: CASSGGSETDTQYF
cdr3_nt: TGTGCCAGCAGTGGGGGGAGCGAGACAGATACGCAGTATTTT

clone_size: few
v_call: TRBV7-6
j_call: TRBJ2-1
d_call: NA
cdr3_aa: CASSLKSPPRDEQFF
cdr3_nt: TGTGCCAGCAGCTTAAAATCCCCTCCGCGTGATGAGCAGTTCTTC

clone_size: NA
v_call: TRBV27
j_call: TRBJ2-1
d_call: TRBD2
cdr3_aa: CASSTGTSGGGDEQFF
cdr3_nt: TGTGCCAGCAGTACCGGGACTAGCGGGGGGGGTGATGAGCAGTTCTTC

clone_size: NA
v_call: TRBV7-6
j_call: TRBJ2-1
d_call: NA
cdr3_aa: CASSLGPELYNEQFF
cdr3_nt: TGTGCCAGCAGCTTAGGGCCGGAACTATACAATGAGCAGTTCTTC

clone_size: few
v_call: TRBV3-1
j_call: TRBJ2-1
d_call: NA
cdr3_aa: CASSQGHSSYNEQFF
cdr3_nt: TGTGCCAGCAGCCAAGGACATTCCTCCTACAATGAGCAGTTCTTC

clone_size: many
v_call: TRBV12-3/TRBV12-4
j_call: TRBJ1-1
d_call: NA
cdr3_aa: CASSSVAGNTEAFF
cdr3_nt: TGTGCCAGCAGTTCGGTCGCTGGGAACACTGAAGCTTTCTTT

clone_size: many
v_call: TRBV12-3/TRBV12-4
j_call: TRBJ1-5
d_call: NA
cdr3_aa: CASRSSNQPQHF
cdr3_nt: TGTGCCAGCAGATCTAGCAATCAGCCCCAGCATTTT

clone_size: NA
v_call: TRBV27
j_call: TRBJ2-2
d_call: TRBD2
cdr3_aa: CASSLGLGLAGTGELFF
cdr3_nt: TGTGCCAGCAGTTTGGGTTTAGGACTAGCGGGCACCGGGGAGCTGTTTTTT

clone_size: few
v_call: TRBV28
j_call: TRBJ1-5
d_call: NA
cdr3_aa: CASSSLLQPQHF
cdr3_nt: TGTGCCAGCAGTTCTCTCCTCCAGCCCCAGCATTTT